The 31 T cell receptor beta chains presented below share a single source sample, sequenced in a study of control samples from healthy donors and cancer patients. Data came from immunoSEQ multiplex PCR; TCRdb stores just in-frame clones and leaves some out. The sample records about 140,000 clones, about 90% being singletons. Sequenced material: blood. The receptors derive from a young man in good health.

The chain couples TRBV5-6 to TRBJ2-5; 8 bases agree with TRBD1. Trimming cost V 0 bases and J 2 bases; bases outside gene matches: 3. The CDR3 sequence is 15 residues long. Germline V CDR1 and CDR2: SGHDT, YYEEEE. DNA for the CDR3: TGTGCCAGCAGCTTGGCCGGGACAGGTCAAGAGACCCAGTACTTC. Residues: CASSLAGTGQETQYF.

The rearrangement joins TRBV30 to TRBJ2-1, with 7 positions matching TRBD1. The CDR3 loop spans 11 amino acids. Germline lookup yields CDR1 GTSNPN and CDR2 SVGIG (reference sequence). The ends lost 8 bases at V and 9 bases at J; junction bases unmatched: 7. The CDR3 spells CATEQGLEQFF. For the CDR3, the DNA is TGTGCCACGGAACAGGGGCTTGAGCAGTTCTTC.

The chain carries TRBV5-1 and TRBJ2-2; the D is unclear. Trimming removed 0 bases at V and 1 base at J, with 10 bases between. Germline V lookup: CDR1 SGHRS, CDR2 YFSETQ. The CDR3 is 16 residues long. The CDR3 coding sequence is TGCGCCAGCAGCTTGGATGCAAACCTGAACACCGGGGAGCTGTTTTTT. It specifies CASSLDANLNTGELFF.

This clone was recorded a few times. V usage is TRBV9 and J usage is TRBJ1-1, with unresolved D. CDR3 length: 13 amino acids. The ends were cut back, 0 bases at V and 3 bases at J, with 6 bases in the middle. The V gene's germline CDR1 is SGDLS and CDR2 YYNGEE. DNA of the CDR3: TGTGCCAGCAGCGTAGCCCCCGACACTGAAGCTTTCTTT. It specifies CASSVAPDTEAFF.

The chain joins TRBV5-1 to TRBJ1-1, with D perhaps TRBD1 (6 bases). Trimming stripped 0 bases from V and 8 bases from J, with 14 bases between. This CDR3 is built from 14 residues. CDR1 is SGHRS and CDR2 is YFSETQ in the germline V gene. Here the CDR3 DNA reads TGCGCCAGCAGCTTGGGCCAGGGGATGTACGAAGCTTTCTTT. It yields the protein CASSLGQGMYEAFF.

This clone has just one count. V is TRBV5-8 and J is TRBJ1-6, with 9 bases lining up with TRBD1. Germline lookup yields CDR1 SGHTS and CDR2 YDEGEE. The V gene end was trimmed by 4 bases and the J gene end by 9 bases; junction bases not matched to a gene: 8. CDR3 length equals 15 residues. This CDR3 reads CASSAEDRGSSPLHF. The CDR3 coding sequence is TGTGCCAGCAGCGCCGAGGACAGGGGTAGTTCACCCCTCCACTTT.

The chain is built from TRBV6-6 and TRBJ2-1; the D is unclear. CDR3 length: 13 residues. Germline CDR1 MNHNY, CDR2 SVGAGI (reference sequence). Trimming took off 7 bases at V and 7 bases at J, with 14 bases between the two ends. The CDR3 loop is CASTQTWSNEQFF. The CDR3 DNA sequence: TGTGCCAGCACCCAGACTTGGTCAAATGAGCAGTTCTTC.

This chain joins TRBV11-2 and TRBJ2-5; 8 nucleotides line up with TRBD2. After removal of 5 bases from V and 4 bases from J, the junction contained 6 bases not matched to a gene. CDR3 size: 14 residues. Germline-derived CDR1 and CDR2 are SGHAT and FQNNGV. The CDR3 is CASSPGLARETQYF. The CDR3 coding sequence is TGTGCCAGCAGCCCAGGACTAGCCCGAGAGACCCAGTACTTC.

The chain employs TRBV11-2 and TRBJ1-2; TRBD1 aligns across 7 bases. CDR1 SGHAT and CDR2 FQNNGV come from the germline V gene. The CDR3 length is 13 residues. Germline trimming cut 6 bases from V and 7 bases from J; bases unmatched to any gene: 8. This chain's CDR3 is CASSSTGKPGYTF. CDR3 coding DNA: TGTGCCAGCAGTTCGACAGGGAAGCCTGGCTACACCTTC.

This clone turned up a few times. The chain has TRBV3-1 (or the pseudogene TRBV3-2) and TRBJ1-5, with TRBD1 matching 7 bases. The V and J ends lost 1 base and 6 bases, in that order; junction bases with no gene match: 9. This CDR3 comprises 16 residues. Germline loops: CDR1 LGHDT, CDR2 YNNKEL (reference sequence). The CDR3: CASSQGFGGGTQPQHF. In DNA, the CDR3 is TGTGCCAGCAGCCAAGGTTTTGGAGGGGGCACTCAGCCCCAGCATTTT.

The chain has TRBV2 and TRBJ2-1, with 8 bases aligning to TRBD2. CDR3 length: 15 amino acids. Germline-derived CDR1 and CDR2 are SNHLY and FYNNEI. Trimming cost V 7 bases and J 2 bases; bases outside gene matches: 7. The CDR3 region is CASTERGQTYNEQFF. CDR3 sequence (DNA): TGTGCCAGCACCGAGCGGGGGCAAACCTACAATGAGCAGTTCTTC.

The rearrangement links TRBV30 to TRBJ1-1; D ambiguous. Between the trimmed V and J ends, which lost 5 bases and 1 base, there was a span of 11 bases. Germline V CDR1 and CDR2: GTSNPN, SVGIG (reference sequence). The CDR3 runs 13 residues. The CDR3 DNA reads TGTGCCTGGTCGACTCTAAAGAACACTGAAGCTTTCTTT. It encodes CAWSTLKNTEAFF.

CDR3 region: CASSVQGAGYEQYF. CDR3 nucleotide sequence: TGTGCCAGCAGCGTACAGGGGGCGGGCTACGAGCAGTACTTC. The V gene is TRBV9, the J gene TRBJ2-7; 8 positions match TRBD1. Germline CDR1 reads SGDLS; CDR2 reads YYNGEE. The CDR3 extends over 14 amino acids. J lost 3 bases, V lost 1 base, and 3 bases had no gene match.

The V call is TRBV11-2, the J call TRBJ2-3; TRBD2 aligns across 7 bases. V trimming: 8 bases; J trimming: 2 bases; junction bases outside the gene matches: 7. The CDR3 covers 14 residues. Germline CDR1 SGHAT, CDR2 FQNNGV. The CDR3 region has the DNA TGTGCCAGCGACGTCGGACTAGTCACAGATACGCAGTATTTT. Translated, it gives CASDVGLVTDTQYF. The complete variable domain, with remaining parts taken from reference TRBV11-2 and TRBJ2-3, reads EAGVAQSPRYKIIEKRQSVAFWCNPISGHATLYWYQQILGQGPKLLIQFQNNGVVDDSQLPKDRFSAERLKGVDSTLKIQPAKLEDSAVYLCASDVGLVTDTQYFGPGTRLTVL.

This sequence joins TRBV9 and TRBJ2-3; no clear D gene. In germline, CDR1 is SGDLS, CDR2 YYNGEE. CDR3 size: 13 residues. Trimming removed 0 bases from V and 5 bases from J, with 7 bases in between. The CDR3 reads CASSVVAVDTQYF. CDR3 nucleotide sequence: TGTGCCAGCAGCGTAGTAGCTGTAGATACGCAGTATTTT.

The rearrangement uses TRBV5-1 and TRBJ2-5; 12 bases are shared with TRBD1. Per the germline V gene, CDR1 is SGHRS and CDR2 is YFSETQ. Trimming at V came to 4 bases and at J to 5 bases, leaving 6 bases not matched to a gene. This CDR3 has 15 amino acids. The chain's CDR3 is CASSIRDRGLETQYF. The CDR3 DNA reads as TGCGCCAGCAGCATCCGGGACAGGGGGCTTGAGACCCAGTACTTC.

This chain connects TRBV4-2 to TRBJ1-4; D call uncertain. The CDR3 sequence is 15 residues long. V dropped 0 bases and J dropped 8 bases, with 13 bases sitting between them. Germline V gene data show CDR1 as LGHNA and CDR2 as YNFKEQ. The DNA of the CDR3 is TGTGCCAGCAGCCAAGAGGAGGGAATTACGGAAAAACTGTTTTTT. This codes for CASSQEEGITEKLFF.

This chain links TRBV6-5 with TRBJ2-5, with D perhaps matching TRBD2 (5 bases). Per the germline V gene, CDR1 is MNHEY and CDR2 is SVGAGI. This CDR3 is built from 13 residues. The ends were cut back, 7 bases at V and 5 bases at J, with 14 bases in the middle. The CDR3 protein is CASTGFLAETQYF. The CDR3 DNA sequence: TGTGCCAGCACTGGATTTCTAGCCGAGACCCAGTACTTC.

The chain carries TRBV14 and TRBJ1-4, with 9 bases fitting TRBD1. The ends lost 4 bases at V and 8 bases at J; junction bases unmatched: 5. CDR1 and CDR2 from the germline V gene are SGHDN and FVKESK. The CDR3 totals 14 residues. CDR3 sequence: CASSLRTGVEKLFF. CDR3 bases: TGTGCCAGCAGCCTTCGGACAGGGGTAGAAAAACTGTTTTTT.

The count of this clone is one. This rearrangement joins TRBV7-2 to TRBJ1-6, with D possibly matching TRBD1 (6 bases). V lost 1 base and J lost 10, with 14 bases in between. Germline assignment: CDR1 SGHTA and CDR2 FQGNSA. The CDR3 has 15 amino acids. The CDR3, as DNA: TGTGCCAGCAGCTTAGGCGGGGGCCTTCGATCACCCCTCCACTTT. This translates into CASSLGGGLRSPLHF. Full variable domain (outside the CDR3, taken from reference TRBV7-2 and TRBJ1-6): GAGVSQSPSNKVTEKGKDVELRCDPISGHTALYWYRQSLGQGLEFLIYFQGNSAPDKSGLPSDRFSAERTGGSVSTLTIQRTQQEDSAVYLCASSLGGGLRSPLHFGNGTRLTVT.

The V and J genes are TRBV6-1 and TRBJ1-2; unclear D gene. Trimming removed 0 bases at V and 4 bases at J, with 15 bases between. This CDR3 is built from 16 residues. The germline V gene has CDR1 MNHNS and CDR2 SASEGT. The DNA of the CDR3 is TGTGCCAGCAGTGAAGCGCTCCCGACCGTTCCCTATGGCTACACCTTC. Protein sequence: CASSEALPTVPYGYTF.

With regard to this clone: Other DNA sequences within the sample encode an identical CDR3. V is TRBV4-1 and J is TRBJ2-5; 9 bases are a match to TRBD2. Germline CDR1 is MGHRA and CDR2 is YSYEKL. V was clipped by 0 bases and J by 2 bases; unmatched bases: 4. The CDR3 consists of 16 residues. CDR3 in DNA: TGCGCCAGCAGCCAAGAGGGTAGCGGGGGTCAAGAGACCCAGTACTTC. This translates into CASSQEGSGGQETQYF.

The genes are TRBV18 and TRBJ1-1, with unresolved D. The CDR3 is made up of 14 amino acids. The V and J ends lost 5 bases and 3 bases respectively, with 13 bases between them. Looked up from germline, CDR1 is KGHSH and CDR2 is LQKENI. The CDR3, as DNA: TGTGCCAGCTCATTGGGGTCCCGGTACACTGAAGCTTTCTTT. Its translation: CASSLGSRYTEAFF. Complete variable domain (other parts from reference TRBV18 and TRBJ1-1): NAGVMQNPRHLVRRRGQEARLRCSPMKGHSHVYWYRQLPEEGLKFMVYLQKENIIDESGMPKERFSAEFPKEGPSILRIQQVVRGDSAAYFCASSLGSRYTEAFFGQGTRLTVV.

This clone was picked up one time. This chain joins TRBV4-1 and TRBJ1-1, with 7 bases lining up with TRBD1. Germline V gene sequence: CDR1 MGHRA, CDR2 YSYEKL. The CDR3 sequence is 15 residues long. The J segment lost 3 bases and the V segment lost 1 base, leaving 5 bases of the junction unmatched. The DNA of the CDR3 is TGCGCCAGCAGCCAAGGAGGGGGCTGGTACACTGAAGCTTTCTTT. Translation gives CASSQGGGWYTEAFF.

The chain uses TRBV3-1 (or the pseudogene TRBV3-2) and TRBJ1-2; perhaps TRBD1 as D (6 bases). The CDR3 runs to 14 residues. V lost 2 bases to trimming and J lost 6 bases, with 13 bases between them. From germline, CDR1 is LGHDT and CDR2 YNNKEL (reference sequence). The CDR3 DNA is TGTGCCAGCAGCCAACGGGGGCAGAGACATGGCTACACCTTC. Its translation: CASSQRGQRHGYTF.

The chain carries TRBV6-5 and TRBJ1-3, with 9 bases lining up with TRBD1. V lost 6 bases to trimming and J lost 7 bases; unmatched junction nucleotides: 7. CDR3 length equals 14 residues. Looked up from germline, CDR1 is MNHEY and CDR2 is SVGAGI. As DNA, the CDR3 is TGTGCCAGCAGGGCCGGGACAGGGTCTAACACCATATATTTT. Residues: CASRAGTGSNTIYF.

The rearrangement uses TRBV7-3 and TRBJ1-3; D call uncertain. The CDR3 has 16 amino acids. Germline V gives CDR1 SGHTA, CDR2 FQGTGA. Trimming pared 3 bases from V and 0 bases from J, leaving 12 bases between. The CDR3 coding sequence is TGTGCCAGCAGCTTGCCTGGACGGGTCTCTGGAAACACCATATATTTT. Its translation is CASSLPGRVSGNTIYF.

Regarding this clone: A junction boundary mismatches the germline segment, possibly from a read error. The rearrangement uses TRBV7-3 and TRBJ2-5; D is unclear. Germline loops: CDR1 SGHTA, CDR2 FQGTGA. There are 14 residues in the CDR3. The CDR3: CASSLSADQETQYF. In DNA form, the CDR3 reads TGTGCCAGCAGTTTAAGCGCGGACCAAGAGACCCAGTACTTC.

Remarks on this clone: At one of its ends the junction is not consistent with the germline gene, which may arise from a read error. This chain uses TRBV10-3 with TRBJ2-5, with 10 bases lining up with TRBD1. Germline CDR1 and CDR2: ENHRY and SYGVKD. This CDR3 contains 15 residues. The CDR3 reads CATSVGTGDQETQYF. The CDR3 bases are TGTGCCACCAGTGTCGGGACAGGGGATCAAGAGACCCAGTACTTC.

The rearrangement links TRBV5-1 to TRBJ2-5, with TRBD2 as a possible D gene (6 bases). CDR1 and CDR2 (germline): SGHRS, YFSETQ. CDR3 size: 15 residues. V lost 4 bases and J 1 base, leaving 14 bases between the germline ends. The CDR3 nucleotides read TGCGCCAGCAGCCTGGGGGGAGCCCCCCAAGAGACCCAGTACTTC. Protein product: CASSLGGAPQETQYF.

The CDR3 here is CASRGTRDTGELFF. The CDR3 region has the DNA TGCGCCAGCAGGGGGACTAGAGACACCGGGGAGCTGTTTTTT. This chain connects TRBV10-2 to TRBJ2-2; 8 bases map to TRBD2. Germline V lookup: CDR1 WSHSY, CDR2 SAAADI. This CDR3 spans 14 amino acids. The trim removed 6 bases at V and 3 bases at J, leaving 3 bases unmatched.